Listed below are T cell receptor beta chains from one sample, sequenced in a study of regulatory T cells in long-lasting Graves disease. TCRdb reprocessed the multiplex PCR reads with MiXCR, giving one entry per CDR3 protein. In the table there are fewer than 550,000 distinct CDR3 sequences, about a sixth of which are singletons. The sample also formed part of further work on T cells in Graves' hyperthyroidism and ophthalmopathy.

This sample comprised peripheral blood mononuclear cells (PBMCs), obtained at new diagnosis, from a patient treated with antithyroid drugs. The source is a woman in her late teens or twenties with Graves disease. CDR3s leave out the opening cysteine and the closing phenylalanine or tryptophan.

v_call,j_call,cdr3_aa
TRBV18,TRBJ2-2,ASSQTSGELF
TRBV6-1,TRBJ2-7,ASSTDRVYSYEQY
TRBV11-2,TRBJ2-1,ASSHSRSYNEQF
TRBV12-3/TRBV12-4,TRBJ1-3,ASSKTSSSGNTIY
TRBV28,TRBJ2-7,ASSWPGQGSREQY
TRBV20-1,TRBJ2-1,SASDLGLAGISSYNEQF
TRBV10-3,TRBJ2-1,AISPGTSGSNEQF
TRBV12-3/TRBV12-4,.,ASSLARFAQETQY
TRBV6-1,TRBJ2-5,ASRQTGTPQETQY
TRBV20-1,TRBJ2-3,SARVPGTTWDTQY
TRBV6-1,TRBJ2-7,ASRNGGAYEQY
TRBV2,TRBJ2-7,ASSEDFYEQY
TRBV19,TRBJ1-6,ASSPHSRTGYFASPLH
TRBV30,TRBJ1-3,AWSVSGGFSGNTIY
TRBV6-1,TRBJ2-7,AGSGTGVYEQY
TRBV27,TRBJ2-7,ASSLAGKTYEQY
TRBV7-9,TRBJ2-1,ASSRSGTNEQF
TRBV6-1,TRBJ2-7,ASSRLAGVAYEQY
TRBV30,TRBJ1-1,AWSVSGGAEAF
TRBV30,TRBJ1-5,AWTIGMGQPQH
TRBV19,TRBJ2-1,ASNLGADEQF
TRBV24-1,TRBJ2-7,ATSPSVWEQY
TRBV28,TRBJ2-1,ASSFSGQGGYNEQF
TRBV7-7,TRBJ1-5,ASSPRDSNQPQH
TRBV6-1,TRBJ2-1,ASSGRDYNEQF
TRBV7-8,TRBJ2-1,ASSSPSGKGNEQF
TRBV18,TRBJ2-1,ASSELAGGPLVYEQF
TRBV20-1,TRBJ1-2,SATGTGGILYGYT
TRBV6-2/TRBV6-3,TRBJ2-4,ASRELAGVQY
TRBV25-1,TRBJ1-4,ASSEYRRQGKEKLF